The 24 T cell receptor beta chains listed next were all sequenced from one sample in a study of blood T cell repertoires in COVID-19. Profiling relied on immunoSEQ multiplex PCR, and the TCRdb table lists in-frame clones only, not all of them. The profile shows about 150,000 clones, about 79% of them singletons. The specimen was peripheral blood. Receptors originate from a woman in her forties or fifties with acute or convalescent COVID-19.

V gene TRBV7-2 combines with J gene TRBJ2-3, with 10 bases aligning to TRBD2. The V gene end was trimmed by 5 bases and the J gene end by 1 base; junction bases not matched to a gene: 6. Per germline, CDR1 SGHTA and CDR2 FQGNSA. This CDR3 spans 16 amino acids. In DNA form, the CDR3 reads TGTGCCAGCAGCCTAGGAGCGGGGGGGGGCACAGATACGCAGTATTTT. It specifies CASSLGAGGGTDTQYF.

The chain links TRBV19 to TRBJ2-6; no reliable D call. The CDR3 runs to 17 residues. V was pared by 2 bases and J by 0 bases, with 11 bases between. The V gene's germline CDR1 is LNHDA and CDR2 SQIVND (reference sequence). DNA for the CDR3: TGTGCCAGTAGTATAAAGCTCCGTCACTCTGGGGCCAACGTCCTGACTTTC. Protein sequence: CASSIKLRHSGANVLTF.

The rearrangement uses TRBV2 and TRBJ2-1; TRBD2 matches at 8 bases. Germline CDR1 is SNHLY and CDR2 is FYNNEI. The junction had 4 bases not matched to a gene; V was cut back by 5 bases and J by 4 bases. This CDR3 is built from 14 residues. CDR3 amino acids: CASSQREWYNEQFF. The CDR3 region has the DNA TGTGCCAGCAGTCAGCGGGAGTGGTACAATGAGCAGTTCTTC.

The chain has TRBV29-1 and TRBJ2-2, with TRBD1 matching 8 bases. This CDR3 is 15 amino acids long. The V gene end was trimmed by 7 bases and the J gene end by 0 bases; junction bases not matched to a gene: 7. CDR1 and CDR2 from the germline V gene are SQVTM and ANQGSEA. Here the CDR3 reads CSDVQQGANTGELFF. CDR3 DNA sequence: TGCAGCGACGTCCAACAGGGGGCGAACACCGGGGAGCTGTTTTTT.

The chain couples TRBV7-3 to TRBJ1-2; possibly TRBD1 for D (6 bases). Germline V gives CDR1 SGHTA, CDR2 FQGTGA. The length of the CDR3 is 14 residues. V dropped 2 bases and J dropped 4 bases, with 11 bases sitting between them. The CDR3 DNA is TGTGCCAGCAGCTTATTGGACAGCCCCTATGGCTACACCTTC. This codes for CASSLLDSPYGYTF.

The chain employs TRBV5-6 and TRBJ1-4, with 7 nucleotides matching TRBD1. In germline, CDR1 is SGHDT, CDR2 YYEEEE. The CDR3 is 16 amino acids. V dropped 1 base and J dropped 8; count of bases not matched to a gene: 11. As DNA, the CDR3 is TGTGCCAGCAGCTTGAGGGGAACAGGGGCACGGGAAAAACTGTTTTTT. This translates into CASSLRGTGAREKLFF.

The rearrangement uses TRBV19 and TRBJ2-6, with TRBD1 matching 7 bases. J was trimmed by 2 bases and V by 10 bases; bases with no gene match: 5. Germline CDR1 LNHDA, CDR2 SQIVND (reference sequence). CDR3 length: 14 amino acids. The CDR3 reads CATRDRAGANVLTF. The CDR3 nucleotides read TGTGCCACCCGCGACAGGGCTGGGGCCAACGTCCTGACTTTC.

This chain links TRBV27 with TRBJ2-5; possibly TRBD2 for D (5 bases). Germline lookup yields CDR1 MNHEY and CDR2 SMNVEV (reference sequence). CDR3 length: 15 residues. V lost 3 bases, J lost 0 bases, and 11 bases lay in between. This CDR3 is CASSFLGGYQETQYF. The CDR3 region has the DNA TGTGCCAGCAGTTTCCTCGGCGGGTACCAAGAGACCCAGTACTTC.

This chain links TRBV19 with TRBJ1-5; 7 nucleotides align to TRBD1. Germline-derived CDR1 and CDR2 are LNHDA and SQIVND (reference sequence). The CDR3 length is 13 residues. The V segment lost 7 bases and the J segment 9 bases; nucleotides outside the gene matches: 9. The CDR3 DNA is TGTGCCAGTAACGGACAGGTGGCAGGGCCCCAGCATTTT. Translating it yields CASNGQVAGPQHF.

The chain joins TRBV5-5 to TRBJ2-1; 12 nucleotides align to TRBD1. The trim removed 2 bases at V and 8 bases at J, leaving 5 bases unmatched. The CDR3 has 15 residues. The V gene's germline CDR1 is SGHKS and CDR2 YYEKEE (reference sequence). Here the CDR3 DNA reads TGTGCCAGCAGCTTTGGGGACAGGGGGCTCTATGAGCAGTTCTTC. Translating gives CASSFGDRGLYEQFF.

This chain connects TRBV7-2 to TRBJ2-1; 8 nucleotides align to TRBD2. The ends lost 5 bases at V and 7 bases at J; junction bases unmatched: 10. The CDR3 totals 15 residues. The germline V gene encodes CDR1 SGHTA and CDR2 FQGNSA. In nucleotides, the CDR3 is TGTGCCAGCAGCCCCAAGCGGGAGTCAAGTAATGAGCAGTTCTTC. Translation: CASSPKRESSNEQFF.

The chain employs TRBV5-1 and TRBJ2-5; 8 nucleotides agree with TRBD1. CDR3 length: 16 amino acids. V gave up 1 base and J gave up 0 bases; unmatched junction bases: 5. The germline CDR1 and CDR2 sequences are SGHRS and YFSETQ. Written as DNA, the CDR3 is TGCGCCAGCAGCTTGTCGGGACAGGCGTACCAAGAGACCCAGTACTTC. Translated: CASSLSGQAYQETQYF.

The table lists this clone with a count of one. The rearrangement joins TRBV7-6 to TRBJ1-2; D call uncertain. This CDR3 region has 17 residues. Germline CDR1 SGHVS, CDR2 FNYEAQ. The ends were cut back, 2 bases at V and 8 bases at J, with 24 bases in the middle. The CDR3 sequence: CASSLSSGEAGLVGYTF. The CDR3 DNA is TGTGCCAGCAGCTTAAGTTCTGGGGAGGCGGGTTTGGTCGGCTACACCTTC.

The chain joins TRBV6-6 to TRBJ2-4, with D hard to call. Germline V gene lookup returns CDR1 MNHNY and CDR2 SVGAGI (reference sequence). V was pared by 2 bases and J by 0 bases, with 5 bases between. The CDR3 runs 14 residues. This CDR3 reads CASSYGLAKNIQYF. The CDR3 nucleotides are TGTGCCAGCAGTTACGGCTTAGCCAAAAACATTCAGTACTTC.

In this sample, this clone turned up a few times. The chain employs TRBV10-3 and TRBJ2-7, with 7 bases that match TRBD2. Germline CDR1 is ENHRY and CDR2 is SYGVKD. The trim removed 8 bases at V and 3 bases at J, leaving 10 bases unmatched. The CDR3 loop spans 14 amino acids. In nucleotides, the CDR3 is TGTGCCATCTCGACCAGCGGGATCCTCTACGAGCAGTACTTC. Encoded protein: CAISTSGILYEQYF.

This rearrangement joins TRBV10-3 to TRBJ2-3, with D perhaps TRBD2 (6 bases). Per germline, CDR1 ENHRY and CDR2 SYGVKD. With 8 bases removed from V and 0 bases from J, the gap between germline ends came to 9 bases. The CDR3 runs to 13 residues. Here the CDR3 reads CAIGGESTDTQYF. The CDR3 DNA sequence: TGTGCCATCGGCGGGGAAAGCACAGATACGCAGTATTTT.

The genes are TRBV6-2 or TRBV6-3 and TRBJ2-3, with TRBD2 identical over 7 bases. The CDR3 loop spans 12 amino acids. J lost 6 bases, V lost 5 bases, and 2 bases had no gene match. Per the germline V gene, CDR1 is MNHEY and CDR2 is SVGEGT. The CDR3 coding sequence is TGTGCCAGCAGTCTGGGGGGGGATACGCAGTATTTT. It yields the protein CASSLGGDTQYF.

The chain links TRBV28 to TRBJ2-2; 7 bases align to TRBD2. The ends lost 6 bases at V and 4 bases at J; junction bases unmatched: 14. Germline loops: CDR1 MDHEN, CDR2 SYDVKM. This CDR3 has 17 amino acids. CDR3 bases: TGTGCCAGCAGCTCCGTCTCGGTAGCGGGTTTCACCGGGGAGCTGTTTTTT. Protein: CASSSVSVAGFTGELFF.

The rearrangement uses TRBV6-5 and TRBJ2-5, with D perhaps matching TRBD1 (6 bases). Trimming removed 6 bases at V and 2 bases at J, with 7 bases between. CDR1 is MNHEY, CDR2 SVGAGI, per germline. The CDR3 totals 12 residues. The CDR3 DNA follows: TGTGCCAGCAGGGACAGACAAGAGACCCAGTACTTC. This encodes CASRDRQETQYF.

The V gene is TRBV19, the J gene TRBJ1-4; 8 nucleotides agree with TRBD1. J gave up 8 bases and V 4 bases, and 6 bases lay outside the gene matches. In germline, CDR1 is LNHDA, CDR2 SQIVND (reference sequence). CDR3 length equals 14 residues. In DNA form, the CDR3 reads TGTGCCAGTAGTAGGGGGACAGGTGGGGAAAAACTGTTTTTT. It translates to CASSRGTGGEKLFF.

The chain carries TRBV2 and TRBJ2-1, with 7 bases fitting TRBD1. The length of the CDR3 is 14 residues. Per the germline V gene, CDR1 is SNHLY and CDR2 is FYNNEI. The V gene end was trimmed by 10 bases and the J gene end by 2 bases; junction bases not matched to a gene: 8. The CDR3 coding sequence is TGTGCCATCGTACCGGGACAGACCTACAATGAGCAGTTCTTC. Translated, it gives CAIVPGQTYNEQFF.

This clone was picked up one time. V usage is TRBV29-1 and J usage is TRBJ2-7, with TRBD1 identical over 8 bases. In germline, CDR1 is SQVTM, CDR2 ANQGSEA. The V gene end was trimmed by 7 bases and the J gene end by 2 bases; junction bases not matched to a gene: 7. The CDR3 contains 13 residues. The CDR3 region has the DNA TGCAGCGACCGGGGACAGGATCCCTACGAGCAGTACTTC. Translation gives CSDRGQDPYEQYF.

The V gene is TRBV11-2, the J gene TRBJ2-5, with TRBD1 identical over 7 bases. CDR3 length: 14 amino acids. CDR1 and CDR2 from the germline V gene are SGHAT and FQNNGV. Trimming cost V 5 bases and J 2 bases; bases outside gene matches: 5. CDR3 DNA sequence: TGTGCCAGCAGCCTGGACAGGCTTCAAGAGACCCAGTACTTC. As protein: CASSLDRLQETQYF.

The chain combines TRBV5-1 with TRBJ2-3; D perhaps matches TRBD2 (6 bases). This CDR3 comprises 18 residues. CDR1 and CDR2 from the germline V gene are SGHRS and YFSETQ. Trimming stripped 4 bases from V and 0 bases from J, with 21 bases between. The CDR3 region has the DNA TGCGCCAGCAGCCCATTAGGGTATGGGCGGGGTAGCACAGATACGCAGTATTTT. This encodes CASSPLGYGRGSTDTQYF.